This TCR beta chain is drawn from a study of tumor and adjacent non-tumor tissue in lung cancer. The V gene's germline CDR1 is SQVTM and CDR2 ANQGSEA. The CDR3 contains 14 residues. This sample's RNA came from whole unsorted tissue. This non-tumor lung sample came from over 3 cm beyond the tumor edge. For this clonotype: A junction end diverges from the germline sequence, so it may reflect a read error.

A modified ARM-PCR protocol with three rounds of nested PCR amplified TCRbeta. TCRdb re-called the multiplex PCR reads through MiXCR, storing one row per CDR3 protein. The sample consists of about 100,000 distinct CDR3 sequences, about 60% of them appearing once. The chain links TRBV29-1 to TRBJ2-7; 8 nucleotides align to TRBD1. The TCR sequence derives from a man aged 25 to 40 with non-small cell lung cancer. Source material: distant non-tumor lung tissue. CDR3 sequence (DNA): TGCAGCATTCATGAAGGGACAGGATACTACGAGCATTACTTC. Translation: CSIHEGTGYYEHYF.